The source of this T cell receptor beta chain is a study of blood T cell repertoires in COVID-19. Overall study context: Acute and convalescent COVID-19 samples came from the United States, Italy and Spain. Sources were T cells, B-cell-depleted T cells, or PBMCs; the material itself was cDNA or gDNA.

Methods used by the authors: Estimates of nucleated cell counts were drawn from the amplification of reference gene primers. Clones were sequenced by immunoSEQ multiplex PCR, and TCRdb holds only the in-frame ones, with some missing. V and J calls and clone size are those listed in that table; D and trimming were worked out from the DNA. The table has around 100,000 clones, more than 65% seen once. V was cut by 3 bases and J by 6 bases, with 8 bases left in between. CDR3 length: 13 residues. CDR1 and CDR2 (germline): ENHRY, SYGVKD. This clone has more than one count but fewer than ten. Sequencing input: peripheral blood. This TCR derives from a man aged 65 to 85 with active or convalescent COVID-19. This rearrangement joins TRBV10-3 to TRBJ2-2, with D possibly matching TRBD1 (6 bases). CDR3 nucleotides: TGTGCCATCAGTGACAGGGGCCCCGGGGAGCTGTTTTTT. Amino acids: CAISDRGPGELFF.